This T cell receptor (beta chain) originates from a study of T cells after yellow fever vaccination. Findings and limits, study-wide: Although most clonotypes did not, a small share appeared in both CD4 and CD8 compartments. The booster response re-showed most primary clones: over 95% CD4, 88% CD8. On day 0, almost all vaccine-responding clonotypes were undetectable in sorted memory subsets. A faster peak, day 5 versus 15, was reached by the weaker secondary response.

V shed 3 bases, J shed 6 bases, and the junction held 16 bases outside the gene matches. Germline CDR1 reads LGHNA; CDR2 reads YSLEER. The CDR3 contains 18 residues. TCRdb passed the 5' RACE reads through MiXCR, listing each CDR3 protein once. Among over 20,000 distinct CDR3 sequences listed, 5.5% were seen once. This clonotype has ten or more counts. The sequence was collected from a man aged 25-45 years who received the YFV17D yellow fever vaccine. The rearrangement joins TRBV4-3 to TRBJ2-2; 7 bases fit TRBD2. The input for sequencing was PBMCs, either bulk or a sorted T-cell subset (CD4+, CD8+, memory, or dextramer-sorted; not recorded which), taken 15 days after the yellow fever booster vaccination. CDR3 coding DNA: TGCGCCAGCAGCCATCCCCCGGGGGAGGGAGAAGTCTCCGGGGAGCTGTTTTTT. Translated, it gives CASSHPPGEGEVSGELFF.